The subject of this entry is one T cell receptor (beta chain). This clonotype has ten or more counts. What antigen it recognizes has not been identified. The record has no base qualities; no much larger clone is one base away. The germline V gene provides CDR1 MGHRA and CDR2 YSYEKL. V is cut by 0 bases and J by 7 bases, and the space between the germline ends is 15 bases. The CDR3 sequence holds 15 residues, the cysteine and phenylalanine included. Only the CDR3 portion is preserved as DNA: 45 bases, with reading frame beginning at the first base. This sample stems from a study of breast tumors, draining lymph nodes, adjacent tissues (TCRdb year 2016). As for the study more broadly: TCR beta repertoires were compared across tumor, adjacent nontumor tissue and axillary lymph nodes obtained from breast cancer patients. The study was designed to assess the relationships and possible T-cell exchange between tumor, surrounding tissue and draining lymph node repertoires in human breast cancer.

Sequencer: Illumina HiSeq 2000. TCR beta chain libraries were generated by multiplex PCR amplification. High-throughput sequencing was used to analyze the amplified TCR beta chain products. In TCRdb, the public reads were trimmed at Q25 with fastp and aligned with MiXCR, with productive beta chains retained. Each entry is one CDR3 protein sequence, shown with its most common DNA and genes. Recorded for this sample are approximately 140,000 distinct CDR3 sequences; 30% to 35% of them occurred a single time. Around 2.3% of the sample lies in the top ten. The paper's findings and limits, for the study overall: In luminal-like breast cancer, tumor and nontumor tissue repertoires resembled each other significantly more than in basal-like breast cancer. The data were considered consistent with the idea that most tumor T cells come from the lymph node and then expand in tumor tissue. The conclusion that tumor T cells originate in lymph nodes was presented as consistent with a hypothesis rather than as directly demonstrated. Tumor T-cell repertoires showed less diversity than lymph node repertoires and more diversity than nontumor tissue repertoires, and tumor T-cell repertoires showed preferential V and J gene usage.

Lymph node samples were obtained from the axillary draining lymph nodes of breast cancer patients. Input material: axillary lymph node tissue. Recombination joined TRBV4-1 with TRBJ1-2; the D gene lacks a confident call. The receptor's source is a female donor with breast cancer. Some clones in this sample may be carry-over from other donors' samples. This receptor has the CDR3 CASSQDRGATRGYTF. Here is the DNA: TGCGCCAGCAGCCAAGATCGGGGAGCCACTCGTGGCTACACCTTC.